This T cell receptor (beta chain) was found in a study of blood T cell repertoires in COVID-19. Measured with immunoSEQ multiplex PCR; TCRdb has only the in-frame clones, and not every one. Of about 260,000 clones in the sample, about nine tenths were seen once. The CDR3 extends over 14 amino acids. Deletions cut 3 bases from V and 1 base from J, with 10 bases between. Germline CDR1 SGHAT, CDR2 FQNNGV. This chain uses TRBV11-2 with TRBJ2-7; possible D gene TRBD2, 5 bases. Input material: PBMCs or T cells enriched from blood (not recorded which). This clonotype was obtained from a man in his fifties who had been exposed to COVID-19. CDR3 protein: CASSFSAGSYEQYF. DNA for the CDR3: TGTGCCAGCAGCTTCTCTGCGGGTTCCTACGAGCAGTACTTC.